This T cell receptor (beta chain) was found in a study of T-cell memory formation after mild COVID-19. The CDR3 loop spans 10 amino acids. V lost 10 bases and J lost 8, with 8 bases in between. Germline values: CDR1 SEHNR, CDR2 FQNEAQ (reference sequence). This clonotype was seen a handful of times. TCRdb itself ran the 5' RACE reads through MiXCR, one entry per CDR3 protein. The sample includes approximately 500,000 distinct CDR3 sequences, 25% of them seen just once. The chain has TRBV7-9 and TRBJ1-4; D call uncertain. This receptor was identified in an adult woman who had mild COVID-19 (a few samples of this study predate the infection). Cell type and time point are not known. Sequenced sample: PBMCs or a T cell subset sorted from them (not recorded which). DNA of the CDR3: TGTGCCACCCTGGAAGAAAAACTGTTTTTT. It codes for CATLEEKLFF.